The 5 T cell receptor beta chains given below trace back to one sample, sequenced in a study of T cells in Graves' hyperthyroidism and ophthalmopathy. RNA transcripts gave rise to amplified TCR beta CDR3 regions. Primed by the HTBI set, a first-round RT-PCR was run on the TCR CDR3. TCRdb independently ran MiXCR on the multiplex PCR reads; one entry per CDR3 protein. The table records a few hundred thousand distinct CDR3 sequences, 46% of them present only once. Sequenced material: peripheral blood or thyroid tissue (not recorded which). These receptors were collected from an adult woman with Graves' disease, either hyperthyroidism or ophthalmopathy (not recorded which).

This clonotype was detected ten times or more. This chain joins TRBV5-1 and TRBJ2-2; no reliable D call. Germline V gene data show CDR1 as SGHRS and CDR2 as YFSETQ. Trimming pared 4 bases from V and 2 bases from J, leaving 15 bases between. The CDR3 contains 16 residues. CDR3 bases: TGCGCCAGCAGCCCCATAGAGCTTGCAAACACCGGGGAGCTGTTTTTT. As protein: CASSPIELANTGELFF.

V and J are TRBV13 and TRBJ1-2; no firm D call. The length of the CDR3 is 10 residues. V lost 6 bases, J lost 5 bases, and 4 bases lay in between. Germline CDR1 reads PRHDT; CDR2 reads FYEKMQ (reference sequence). The chain's CDR3 is CASRTYGYTF. As DNA, the CDR3 is TGTGCCAGCAGAACATATGGCTACACCTTC.

The chain uses TRBV7-3 and TRBJ2-5; D is ambiguous. The CDR3 totals 11 residues. The V and J ends lost 6 bases and 3 bases respectively, with 5 bases between them. CDR1 and CDR2 (germline): SGHTA, FQGTGA. The CDR3 here is CASSMEETQYF. The DNA for the CDR3 is TGTGCCAGCAGTATGGAAGAGACCCAGTACTTC. Supplemented by reference TRBV7-3 and TRBJ2-5, the full variable domain reads GAGVSQTPSNKVTEKGKYVELRCDPISGHTALYWYRQSLGQGPEFLIYFQGTGAADDSGLPNDRFFAVRPEGSVSTLKIQRTERGDSAVYLCASSMEETQYFGPGTRLLVL.

In the case of this clonotype: A much larger clone differs by one base, so this may be a read error. The rearrangement uses TRBV6-1 and TRBJ2-7; possibly TRBD1 for D (6 bases). The CDR3 is made up of 16 amino acids. V was cut by 5 bases and J by 6 bases, with 23 bases left in between. The germline V gene encodes CDR1 MNHNS and CDR2 SASEGT. The CDR3: CASSLRDTGKRGEQYF. As DNA, the CDR3 is TGTGCCAGCAGTCTCCGGGACACCGGGAAGAGGGGCGAGCAGTACTTC.

The sample holds many counts of this clonotype. The V call is TRBV5-8, the J call TRBJ2-5; D is undetermined. CDR1 and CDR2 from the germline V gene are SGHTS and YDEGEE. The V end lost 0 bases, the J end lost 1 base, and 7 bases lay between the germline ends. The CDR3 sequence is 14 residues long. CDR3 sequence: CASSLAGIQETQYF. CDR3 coding DNA: TGTGCCAGCAGCTTGGCCGGTATCCAAGAGACCCAGTACTTC.